The rows below give T cell receptor beta chains drawn from one sample of a study of Graves' ophthalmopathy and Graves' hyperthyroidism. TCRdb re-analysed the multiplex PCR reads in MiXCR, keeping a single row per CDR3 protein. The data show 220,000 or so distinct CDR3 sequences, roughly 21% seen once. The source material was peripheral blood. The receptor set was obtained from a woman aged 45 to 65 with Graves' ophthalmopathy. Both conserved end residues are part of each CDR3. The D gene is left open where the match is weak. Clone size appears in some rows only: once, few, many, or a class for an expanded clone.

TRBJ1-3	.	TRBV7-2	many	CASSNDSGNTIYF	TGTGCCAGCAGCAACGACTCTGGAAACACCATATATTTT
TRBJ2-5	TRBD2	TRBV24-1	.	CATSDPNSGVETQYF	TGTGCCACCAGTGACCCTAACAGCGGGGTGGAGACCCAGTACTTC
TRBJ2-5	.	TRBV6-2/TRBV6-3	few	CASSYMETQYF	TGTGCCAGCAGTTATATGGAGACCCAGTACTTC
TRBJ2-7	.	TRBV5-1	many	CASSLVAGTYEQYF	TGCGCCAGCAGCTTGGTAGCAGGGACCTACGAGCAGTACTTC
TRBJ2-7	TRBD1	TRBV30	many	CALNKGALGEQYF	TGTGCTCTTAACAAGGGGGCGCTGGGAGAGCAGTACTTC
TRBJ1-1	TRBD1	TRBV7-2	many	CASSDRQGTEAFF	TGTGCCAGCAGCGACCGACAGGGTACTGAAGCTTTCTTT
TRBJ1-1	.	TRBV19	many	CASRWRANTEAFF	TGTGCCAGTAGATGGAGGGCAAACACTGAAGCTTTCTTT
TRBJ2-3	TRBD1	TRBV28	many	CASSGQGADTQYF	TGTGCCAGCAGTGGACAGGGCGCAGATACGCAGTATTTT
TRBJ1-5	.	TRBV19	.	CASSTQGGSNQPQHF	TGTGCCAGTAGTACGCAGGGAGGAAGCAATCAGCCCCAGCATTTT
TRBJ2-5	TRBD1	TRBV6-1	.	CASSERGTGAETQYF	TGTGCCAGCAGCGAGAGAGGGACAGGGGCGGAGACCCAGTACTTC
TRBJ2-5	TRBD2	TRBV6-1	many	CASSVTSGSGRETQYF	TGTGCCAGCAGTGTGACTAGCGGGAGTGGTAGAGAGACCCAGTACTTC
TRBJ2-5	.	TRBV28	.	CASSSLLTSYQETQYF	TGTGCCAGCAGCTCCTTACTAACTAGCTACCAAGAGACCCAGTACTTC
TRBJ1-5	.	TRBV6-1	many	CASSEVRTSNQPQHF	TGTGCCAGCAGTGAAGTACGAACCTCAAATCAGCCCCAGCATTTT
TRBJ1-1	.	TRBV3-1	.	CASSQQGPAEAFF	TGTGCCAGCAGCCAACAGGGGCCCGCTGAAGCTTTCTTT
TRBJ2-7	TRBD1	TRBV6-1	many	CASDLDRGSGEQYF	TGTGCCAGCGATCTGGACAGGGGGTCGGGCGAGCAGTACTTC
TRBJ2-2	.	TRBV2	.	CASRVYTGELFF	TGTGCCAGCAGAGTATACACCGGGGAGCTGTTTTTT
TRBJ2-7	TRBD1	TRBV7-9	.	CASSLGGDRGYEQYF	TGTGCCAGCAGCTTAGGAGGGGACAGGGGGTACGAGCAGTACTTC
TRBJ2-5	TRBD2	TRBV24-1	many	CATSDAGTRDQETQYF	TGTGCCACCAGTGATGCCGGGACTAGGGACCAAGAGACCCAGTACTTC
TRBJ1-1	.	TRBV28	many	CASSFIITEAFF	TGTGCCAGCAGTTTCATTATCACTGAAGCTTTCTTT
TRBJ2-7	TRBD2	TRBV20-1	few	CSAQTSGISGWGSYEQYF	TGCAGTGCTCAGACTAGCGGGATATCTGGTTGGGGCTCCTACGAGCAGTACTTC
TRBJ2-2	TRBD2	TRBV28	.	CAGGRGANTGELFF	TGTGCCGGCGGTCGGGGGGCGAACACCGGGGAGCTGTTTTTT
TRBJ2-7	.	TRBV6-1	.	CAARAILSYEQYF	TGTGCCGCCAGGGCAATCCTATCCTACGAGCAGTACTTC
TRBJ2-7	TRBD1	TRBV9	many	CASSVTDRLEHEQYF	TGTGCCAGCAGCGTGACGGACAGGTTAGAGCACGAGCAGTACTTC
TRBJ2-5	.	TRBV24-1	many	CATGEPGHQAGETQYF	TGTGCCACCGGTGAGCCGGGACACCAGGCGGGAGAGACCCAGTACTTC
TRBJ1-1	.	TRBV19	.	CASNRDGRANTEAFF	TGTGCCAGTAACCGGGATGGTAGGGCGAACACTGAAGCTTTCTTT
TRBJ1-2	.	TRBV28	many	CASSPYPPTGSGYTF	TGTGCCAGCAGTCCCTACCCCCCCACAGGGAGCGGCTACACCTTC
TRBJ1-6	.	TRBV18	many	CASSPLGEDSPLHF	TGTGCCAGCTCCCCCTTAGGAGAAGATTCACCCCTCCACTTT
TRBJ1-1	.	TRBV28	many	CASSPGGGGITEAFF	TGTGCCAGCAGCCCGGGGGGAGGTGGAATCACTGAAGCTTTCTTT
TRBJ2-5	TRBD2	TRBV6-5	.	CASSSTSGQQETQYF	TGTGCCAGCAGTTCAACTAGCGGACAGCAAGAGACCCAGTACTTC
TRBJ2-7	.	TRBV10-1	many	CASKIDPHYEQYF	TGCGCCAGCAAAATAGACCCACACTACGAGCAGTACTTC
TRBJ2-7	TRBD2	TRBV19	few	CASSTTSGSHEQYF	TGTGCCAGTAGTACGACTAGCGGGAGCCACGAGCAGTACTTC
TRBJ2-7	.	TRBV7-2	many	CASSTRRATYEQYF	TGTGCCAGCAGCACCCGCAGGGCCACCTACGAGCAGTACTTC
TRBJ1-2	.	TRBV12-3/TRBV12-4	.	CASSSQAIYGYTF	TGTGCCAGCAGTTCTCAGGCTATCTATGGCTACACCTTC
TRBJ1-5	.	TRBV19	many	CASSQSRGQPQHF	TGTGCCAGTAGTCAATCAAGGGGTCAGCCCCAGCATTTT
TRBJ2-2	.	TRBV6-1	.	CASSEAWVGELFF	TGTGCCAGCAGTGAAGCGTGGGTCGGGGAGCTGTTTTTT
TRBJ2-7	.	TRBV28	many	CASSFGLASYEQYF	TGTGCCAGCAGTTTTGGGCTAGCATCCTACGAGCAGTACTTC
TRBJ2-5	TRBD2	TRBV6-1	many	CASSEEGRAGGSETQYF	TGTGCCAGCAGTGAAGAAGGGCGCGCGGGAGGCTCAGAGACCCAGTACTTC
TRBJ2-7	.	TRBV12-3/TRBV12-4	many	CASSLVSYEQYF	TGTGCCAGCAGTTTAGTCTCGTACGAGCAGTACTTC
TRBJ1-2	.	TRBV7-3	.	CASSPATVTSSGYTF	TGTGCCAGCAGCCCGGCTACGGTAACTTCTTCAGGCTACACCTTC